The following is a T cell receptor beta chain sequence with its context. This sample was taken from a study of blood T cell repertoires in COVID-19. Sequenced by immunoSEQ multiplex PCR; TCRdb stores in-frame clones only, minus some. The table records fewer than 500,000 clones, 81% of them present only once. With 8 bases removed from V and 6 bases from J, the gap between germline ends came to 19 bases. The CDR3 runs to 15 residues. Germline V gives CDR1 WNHNN, CDR2 SYGVQD (reference sequence). The TCR originated in a human donor with acute or convalescent COVID-19. The donor label of this sample is uncertain. The chain employs TRBV10-1 and TRBJ1-4; a weak D match, TRBD1 (6 bases). The material sequenced was peripheral blood. The DNA for the CDR3 is TGCGCCAGCCTAAACCGACAGGAACAAGATGAAAAACTGTTTTTT. Encoded protein: CASLNRQEQDEKLFF.